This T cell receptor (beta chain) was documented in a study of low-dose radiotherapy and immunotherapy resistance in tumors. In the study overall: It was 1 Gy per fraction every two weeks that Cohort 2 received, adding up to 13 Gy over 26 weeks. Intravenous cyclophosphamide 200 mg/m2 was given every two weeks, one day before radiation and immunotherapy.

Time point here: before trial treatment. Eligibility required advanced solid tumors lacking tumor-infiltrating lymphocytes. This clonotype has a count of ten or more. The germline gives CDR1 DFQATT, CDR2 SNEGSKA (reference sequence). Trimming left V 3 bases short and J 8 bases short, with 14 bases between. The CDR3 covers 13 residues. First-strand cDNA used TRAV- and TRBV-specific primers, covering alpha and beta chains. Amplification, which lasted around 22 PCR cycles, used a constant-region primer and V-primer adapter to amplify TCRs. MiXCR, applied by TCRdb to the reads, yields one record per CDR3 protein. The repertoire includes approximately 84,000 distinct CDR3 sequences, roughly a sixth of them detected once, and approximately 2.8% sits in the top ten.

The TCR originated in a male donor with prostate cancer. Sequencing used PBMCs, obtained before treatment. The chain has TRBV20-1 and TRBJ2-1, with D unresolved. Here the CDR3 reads CSARRPGMDEQFF. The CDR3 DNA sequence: TGCAGTGCTAGGCGGCCAGGCATGGATGAGCAGTTCTTC.